This TCR beta chain was observed in a study of T cell changes during pregnancy in multiple sclerosis. TCRdb keeps only in-frame clones here, not all; method: immunoSEQ multiplex PCR. The sample holds approximately 47,000 clones, 70% to 90% seen once. This clone was found a few times. Trimming left V 3 bases short and J 2 bases short, with 12 bases between. The CDR3 is 14 amino acids. Germline loops: CDR1 SQVTM, CDR2 ANQGSEA. The sequence was collected from a female donor with multiple sclerosis, enrolled in a pregnancy study. The input for sequencing was peripheral blood, taken in the first trimester of pregnancy. The chain is built from TRBV29-1 and TRBJ2-3; D is possibly TRBD1 (6 bases). This CDR3 reads CSVEGTLNTDTQYF. The CDR3 DNA reads TGCAGCGTTGAGGGGACACTCAACACAGATACGCAGTATTTT.